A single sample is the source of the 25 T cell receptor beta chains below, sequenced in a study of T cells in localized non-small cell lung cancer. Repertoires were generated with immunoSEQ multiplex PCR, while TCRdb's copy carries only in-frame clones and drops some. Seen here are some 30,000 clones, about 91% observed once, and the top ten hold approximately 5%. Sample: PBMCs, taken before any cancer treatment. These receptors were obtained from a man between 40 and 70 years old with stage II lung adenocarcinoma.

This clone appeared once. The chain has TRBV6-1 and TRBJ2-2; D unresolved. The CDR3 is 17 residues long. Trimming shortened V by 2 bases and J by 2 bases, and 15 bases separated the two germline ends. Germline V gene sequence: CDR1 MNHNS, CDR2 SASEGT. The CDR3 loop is CASSERLHGPNTGELFF. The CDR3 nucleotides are TGTGCCAGCAGTGAAAGATTGCACGGTCCCAACACCGGGGAGCTGTTTTTT.

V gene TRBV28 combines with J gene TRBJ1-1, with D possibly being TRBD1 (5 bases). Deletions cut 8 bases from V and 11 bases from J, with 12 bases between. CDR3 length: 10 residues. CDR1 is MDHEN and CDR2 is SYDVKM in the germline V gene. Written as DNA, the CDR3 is TGTGCCAGCGGGGGGAGGGCTGCTTTCTTT. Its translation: CASGGRAAFF.

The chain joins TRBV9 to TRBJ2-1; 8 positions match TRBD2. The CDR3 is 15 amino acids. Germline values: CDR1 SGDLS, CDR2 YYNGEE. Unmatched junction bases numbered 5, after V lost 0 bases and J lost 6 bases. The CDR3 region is CASSVELAVRNEQFF. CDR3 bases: TGTGCCAGCAGCGTAGAACTAGCGGTCCGCAATGAGCAGTTCTTC.

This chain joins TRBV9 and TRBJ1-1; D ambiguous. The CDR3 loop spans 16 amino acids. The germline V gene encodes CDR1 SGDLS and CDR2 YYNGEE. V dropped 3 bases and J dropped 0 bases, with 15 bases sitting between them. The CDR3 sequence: CASSENSEGVNTEAFF. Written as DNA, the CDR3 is TGTGCCAGCAGCGAAAATAGTGAGGGTGTGAACACTGAAGCTTTCTTT.

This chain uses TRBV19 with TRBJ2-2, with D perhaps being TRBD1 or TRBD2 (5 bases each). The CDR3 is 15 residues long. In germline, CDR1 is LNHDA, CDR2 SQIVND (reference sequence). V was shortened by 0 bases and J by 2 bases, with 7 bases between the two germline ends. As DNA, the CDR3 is TGTGCCAGTAGTATAGAGGGACGAAACACCGGGGAGCTGTTTTTT. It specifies CASSIEGRNTGELFF.

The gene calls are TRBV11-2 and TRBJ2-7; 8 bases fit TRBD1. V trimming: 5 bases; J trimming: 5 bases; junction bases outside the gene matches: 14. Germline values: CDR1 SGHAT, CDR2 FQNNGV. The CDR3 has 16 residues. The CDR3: CASSPPRQGMPHEQYF. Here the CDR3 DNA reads TGTGCCAGCAGCCCCCCCCGACAGGGGATGCCCCACGAGCAGTACTTC.

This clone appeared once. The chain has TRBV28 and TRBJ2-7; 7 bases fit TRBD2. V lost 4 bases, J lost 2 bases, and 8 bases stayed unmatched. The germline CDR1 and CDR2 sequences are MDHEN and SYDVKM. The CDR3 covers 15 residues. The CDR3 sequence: CASSSGGRETYEQYF. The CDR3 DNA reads TGTGCCAGCAGTTCGGGTGGGCGGGAGACCTACGAGCAGTACTTC.

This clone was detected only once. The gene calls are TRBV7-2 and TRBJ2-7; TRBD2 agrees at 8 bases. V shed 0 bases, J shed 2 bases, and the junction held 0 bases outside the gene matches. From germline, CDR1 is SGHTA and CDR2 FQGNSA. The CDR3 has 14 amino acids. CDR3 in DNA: TGTGCCAGCAGCTTAGCGGGACTAGCCTACGAGCAGTACTTC. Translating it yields CASSLAGLAYEQYF.

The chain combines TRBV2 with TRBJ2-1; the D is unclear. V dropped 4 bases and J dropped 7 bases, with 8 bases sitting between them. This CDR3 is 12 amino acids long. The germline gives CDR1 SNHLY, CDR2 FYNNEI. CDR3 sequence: CASSGPGNEQFF. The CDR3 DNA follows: TGTGCCAGCAGTGGCCCCGGGAATGAGCAGTTCTTC.

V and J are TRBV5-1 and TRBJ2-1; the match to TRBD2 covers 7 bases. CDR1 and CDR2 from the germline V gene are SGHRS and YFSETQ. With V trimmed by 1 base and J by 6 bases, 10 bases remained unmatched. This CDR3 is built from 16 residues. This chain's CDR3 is CASSLTSAGDLNEQFF. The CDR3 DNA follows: TGCGCCAGCAGCTTGACCAGTGCGGGAGACCTCAATGAGCAGTTCTTC.

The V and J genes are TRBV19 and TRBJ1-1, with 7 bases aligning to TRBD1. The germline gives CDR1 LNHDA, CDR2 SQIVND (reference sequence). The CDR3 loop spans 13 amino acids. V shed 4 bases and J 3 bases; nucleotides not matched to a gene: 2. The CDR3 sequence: CASSRQGDTEAFF. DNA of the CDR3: TGTGCCAGTAGTAGGCAGGGGGACACTGAAGCTTTCTTT.

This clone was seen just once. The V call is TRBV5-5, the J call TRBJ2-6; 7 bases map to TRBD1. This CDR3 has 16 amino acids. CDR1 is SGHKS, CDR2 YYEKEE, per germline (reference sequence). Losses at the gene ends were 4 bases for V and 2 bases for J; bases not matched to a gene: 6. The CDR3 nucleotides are TGTGCCAGCAGCGAATACAGGGGCACTGGGGCCAACGTCCTGACTTTC. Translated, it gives CASSEYRGTGANVLTF.

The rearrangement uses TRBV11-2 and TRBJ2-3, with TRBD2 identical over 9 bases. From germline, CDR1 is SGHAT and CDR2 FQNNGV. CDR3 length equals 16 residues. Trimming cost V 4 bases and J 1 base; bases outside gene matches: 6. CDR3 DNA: TGTGCCAGCAGCTCCACACTAGCGGGTGGCACAGATACGCAGTATTTT. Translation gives CASSSTLAGGTDTQYF.

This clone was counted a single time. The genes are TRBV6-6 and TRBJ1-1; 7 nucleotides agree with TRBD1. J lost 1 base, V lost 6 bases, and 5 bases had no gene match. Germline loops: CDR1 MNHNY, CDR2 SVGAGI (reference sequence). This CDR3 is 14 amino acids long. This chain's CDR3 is CASSQQGWNTEAFF. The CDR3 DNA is TGTGCCAGCAGCCAACAGGGGTGGAACACTGAAGCTTTCTTT.

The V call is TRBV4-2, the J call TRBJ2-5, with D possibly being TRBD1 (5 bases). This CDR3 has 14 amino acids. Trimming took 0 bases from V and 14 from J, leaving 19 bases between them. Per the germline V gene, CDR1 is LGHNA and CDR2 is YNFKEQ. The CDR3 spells CASSQDKGPGPRYF. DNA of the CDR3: TGTGCCAGCAGCCAAGATAAGGGGCCAGGCCCGAGATACTTC.

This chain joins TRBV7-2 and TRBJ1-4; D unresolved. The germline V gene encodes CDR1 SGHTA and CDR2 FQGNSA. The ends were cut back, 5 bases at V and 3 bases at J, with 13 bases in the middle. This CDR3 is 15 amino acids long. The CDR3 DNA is TGTGCCAGCAGCACCCAGACGGGTCCTAATGAAAAACTGTTTTTT. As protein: CASSTQTGPNEKLFF. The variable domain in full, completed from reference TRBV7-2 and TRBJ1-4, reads GAGVSQSPSNKVTEKGKDVELRCDPISGHTALYWYRQSLGQGLEFLIYFQGNSAPDKSGLPSDRFSAERTGGSVSTLTIQRTQQEDSAVYLCASSTQTGPNEKLFFGSGTQLSVL.

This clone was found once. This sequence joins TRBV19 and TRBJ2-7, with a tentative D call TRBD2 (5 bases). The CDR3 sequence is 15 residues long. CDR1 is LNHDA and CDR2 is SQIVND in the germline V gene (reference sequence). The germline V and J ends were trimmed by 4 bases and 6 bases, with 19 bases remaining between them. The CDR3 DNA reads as TGTGCCAGTAGTACTCGAGCCCATACCGGGGTCGAGCAGTACTTC. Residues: CASSTRAHTGVEQYF.

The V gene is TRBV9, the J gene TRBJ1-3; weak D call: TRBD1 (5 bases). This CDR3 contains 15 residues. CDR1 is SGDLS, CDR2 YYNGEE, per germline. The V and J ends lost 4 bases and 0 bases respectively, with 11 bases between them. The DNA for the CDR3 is TGTGCCAGCAGCCCCCGGGGGAACTCTGGAAACACCATATATTTT. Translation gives CASSPRGNSGNTIYF. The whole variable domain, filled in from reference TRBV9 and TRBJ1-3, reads DSGVTQTPKHLITATGQRVTLRCSPRSGDLSVYWYQQSLDQGLQFLIQYYNGEERAKGNILERFSAQQFPDLHSELNLSSLELGDSALYFCASSPRGNSGNTIYFGEGSWLTVV.

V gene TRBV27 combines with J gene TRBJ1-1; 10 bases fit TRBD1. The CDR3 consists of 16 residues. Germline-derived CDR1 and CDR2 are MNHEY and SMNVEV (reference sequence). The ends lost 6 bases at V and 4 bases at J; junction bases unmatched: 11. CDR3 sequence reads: CASRDPGTGVGTEAFF. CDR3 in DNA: TGTGCCAGCAGAGATCCCGGGACAGGGGTGGGCACTGAAGCTTTCTTT.

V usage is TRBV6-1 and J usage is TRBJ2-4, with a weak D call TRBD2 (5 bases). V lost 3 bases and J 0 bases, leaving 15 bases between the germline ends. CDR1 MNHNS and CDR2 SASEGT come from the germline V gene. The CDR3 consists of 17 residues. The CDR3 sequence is CASSDNPFGVAKNIQYF. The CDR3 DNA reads TGTGCCAGCAGTGACAATCCTTTCGGGGTAGCCAAAAACATTCAGTACTTC.

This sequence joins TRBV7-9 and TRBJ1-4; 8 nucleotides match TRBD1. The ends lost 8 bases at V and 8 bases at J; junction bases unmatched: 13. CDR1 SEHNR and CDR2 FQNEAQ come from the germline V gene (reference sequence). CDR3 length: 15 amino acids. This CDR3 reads CASGLAGTGEEKLFF. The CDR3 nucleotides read TGTGCCAGCGGCCTGGCGGGGACAGGCGAGGAAAAACTGTTTTTT.

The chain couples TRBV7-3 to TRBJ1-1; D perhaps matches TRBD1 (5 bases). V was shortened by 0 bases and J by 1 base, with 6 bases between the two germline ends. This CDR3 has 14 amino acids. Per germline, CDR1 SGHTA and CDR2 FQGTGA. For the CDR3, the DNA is TGTGCCAGCAGCTTAACGAGGGGGAACACTGAAGCTTTCTTT. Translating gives CASSLTRGNTEAFF.

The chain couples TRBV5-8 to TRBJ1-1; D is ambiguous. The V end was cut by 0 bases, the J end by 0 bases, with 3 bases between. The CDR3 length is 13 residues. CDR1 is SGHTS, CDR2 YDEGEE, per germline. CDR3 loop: CASSLAVNTEAFF. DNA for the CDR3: TGTGCCAGCAGCTTGGCAGTGAACACTGAAGCTTTCTTT. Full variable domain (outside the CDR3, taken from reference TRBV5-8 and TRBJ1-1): EAGVTQSPTHLIKTRGQQATLRCSPISGHTSVYWYQQALGLGLQFLLWYDEGEERNRGNFPPRFSGRQFPNYSSELNVNALELEDSALYLCASSLAVNTEAFFGQGTRLTVV.

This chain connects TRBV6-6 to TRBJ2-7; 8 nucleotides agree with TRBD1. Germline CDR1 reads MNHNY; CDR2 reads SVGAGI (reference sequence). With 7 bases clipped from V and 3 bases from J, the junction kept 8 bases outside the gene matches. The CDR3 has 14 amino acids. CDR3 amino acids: CASKGQAEFYEQYF. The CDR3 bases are TGTGCCAGCAAGGGACAGGCCGAGTTCTACGAGCAGTACTTC.

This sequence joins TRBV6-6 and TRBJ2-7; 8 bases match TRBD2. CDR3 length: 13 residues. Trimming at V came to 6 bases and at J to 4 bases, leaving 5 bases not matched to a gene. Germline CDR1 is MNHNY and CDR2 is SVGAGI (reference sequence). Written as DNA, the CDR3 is TGTGCCAGCAGACCCGGGAGGGAATACGAGCAGTACTTC. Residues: CASRPGREYEQYF.